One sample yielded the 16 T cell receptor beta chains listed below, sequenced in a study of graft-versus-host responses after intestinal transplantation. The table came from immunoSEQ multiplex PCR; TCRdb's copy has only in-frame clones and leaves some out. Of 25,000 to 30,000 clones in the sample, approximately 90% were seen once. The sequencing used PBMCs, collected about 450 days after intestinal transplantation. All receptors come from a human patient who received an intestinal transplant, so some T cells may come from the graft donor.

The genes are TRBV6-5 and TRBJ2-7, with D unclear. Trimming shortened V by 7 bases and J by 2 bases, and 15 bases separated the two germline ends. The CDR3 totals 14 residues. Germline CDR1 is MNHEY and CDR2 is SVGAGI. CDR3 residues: CASNPSWPPYEQYF. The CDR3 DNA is TGTGCCAGCAACCCGAGTTGGCCCCCCTACGAGCAGTACTTC.

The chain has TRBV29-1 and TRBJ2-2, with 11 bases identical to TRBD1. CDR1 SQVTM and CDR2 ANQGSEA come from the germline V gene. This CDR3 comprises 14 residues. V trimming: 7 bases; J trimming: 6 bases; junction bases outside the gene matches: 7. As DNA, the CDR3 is TGCAGCGCCGGAGGACAGGGGGCGTCCGGGGAGCTGTTTTTT. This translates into CSAGGQGASGELFF.

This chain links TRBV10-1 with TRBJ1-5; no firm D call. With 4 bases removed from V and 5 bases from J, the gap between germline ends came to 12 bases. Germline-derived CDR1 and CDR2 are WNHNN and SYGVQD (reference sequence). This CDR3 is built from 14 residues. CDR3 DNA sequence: TGCGCCAGCAGTGCCGGACGGGCCGATCAGCCCCAGCATTTT. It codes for CASSAGRADQPQHF.

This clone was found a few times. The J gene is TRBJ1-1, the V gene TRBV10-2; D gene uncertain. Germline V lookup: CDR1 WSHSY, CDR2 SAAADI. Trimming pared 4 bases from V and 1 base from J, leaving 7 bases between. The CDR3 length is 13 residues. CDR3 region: CASSGRGNTEAFF. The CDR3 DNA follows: TGCGCCAGCAGTGGCCGCGGGAACACTGAAGCTTTCTTT.

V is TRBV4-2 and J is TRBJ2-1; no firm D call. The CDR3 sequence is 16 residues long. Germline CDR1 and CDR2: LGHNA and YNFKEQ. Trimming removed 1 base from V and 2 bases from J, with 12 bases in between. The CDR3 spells CASSQVEAKTYNEQFF. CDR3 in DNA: TGTGCCAGCAGCCAAGTTGAAGCCAAAACCTACAATGAGCAGTTCTTC.

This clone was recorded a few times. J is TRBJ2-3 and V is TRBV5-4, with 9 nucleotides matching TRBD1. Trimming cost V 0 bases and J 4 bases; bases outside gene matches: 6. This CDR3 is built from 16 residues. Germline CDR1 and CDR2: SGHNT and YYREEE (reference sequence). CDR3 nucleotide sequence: TGTGCCAGCAGCTTGGCCGTGACAGGGGGTGCAGATACGCAGTATTTT. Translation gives CASSLAVTGGADTQYF.

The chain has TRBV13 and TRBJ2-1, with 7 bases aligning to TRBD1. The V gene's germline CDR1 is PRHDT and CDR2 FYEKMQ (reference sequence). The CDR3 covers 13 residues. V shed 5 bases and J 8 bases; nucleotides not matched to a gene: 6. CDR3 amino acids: CASSPPDRDEQFF. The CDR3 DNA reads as TGTGCCAGCAGCCCCCCCGACAGGGATGAGCAGTTCTTC.

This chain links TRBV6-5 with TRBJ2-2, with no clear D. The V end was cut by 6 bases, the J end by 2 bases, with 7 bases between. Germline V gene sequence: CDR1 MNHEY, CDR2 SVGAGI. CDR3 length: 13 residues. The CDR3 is CASRGSNTGELFF. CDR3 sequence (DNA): TGTGCCAGCAGAGGGTCCAACACCGGGGAGCTGTTTTTT.

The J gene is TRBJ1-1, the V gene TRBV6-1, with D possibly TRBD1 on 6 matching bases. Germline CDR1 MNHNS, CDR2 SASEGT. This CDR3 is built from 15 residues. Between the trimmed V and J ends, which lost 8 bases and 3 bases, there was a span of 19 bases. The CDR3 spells CASLRTGTMYTEAFF. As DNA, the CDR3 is TGTGCCAGCCTCCGTACCGGGACAATGTACACTGAAGCTTTCTTT.

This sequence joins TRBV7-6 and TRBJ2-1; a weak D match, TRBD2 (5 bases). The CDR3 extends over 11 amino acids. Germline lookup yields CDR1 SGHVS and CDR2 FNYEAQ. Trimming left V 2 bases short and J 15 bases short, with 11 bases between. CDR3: CASSLRRALFF. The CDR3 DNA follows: TGTGCCAGCAGCTTACGGCGGGCACTGTTCTTC. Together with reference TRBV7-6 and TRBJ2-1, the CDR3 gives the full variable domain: GAGVSQSPRYKVTKRGQDVALRCDPISGHVSLYWYRQALGQGPEFLTYFNYEAQQDKSGLPNDRFSAERPEGSISTLTIQRTEQRDSAMYRCASSLRRALFFGPGTRLTVL.

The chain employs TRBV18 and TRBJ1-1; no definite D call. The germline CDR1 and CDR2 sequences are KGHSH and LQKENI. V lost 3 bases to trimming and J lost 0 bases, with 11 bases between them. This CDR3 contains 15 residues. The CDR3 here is CASSPKFGVNTEAFF. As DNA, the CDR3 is TGTGCCAGCTCACCTAAATTTGGCGTGAACACTGAAGCTTTCTTT.

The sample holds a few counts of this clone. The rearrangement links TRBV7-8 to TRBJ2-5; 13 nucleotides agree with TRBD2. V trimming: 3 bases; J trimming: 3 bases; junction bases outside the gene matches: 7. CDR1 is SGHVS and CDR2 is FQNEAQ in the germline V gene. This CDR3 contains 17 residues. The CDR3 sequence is CASSFGVGTSGEETQYF. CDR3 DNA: TGTGCCAGCAGCTTTGGCGTAGGGACTAGCGGGGAAGAGACCCAGTACTTC.

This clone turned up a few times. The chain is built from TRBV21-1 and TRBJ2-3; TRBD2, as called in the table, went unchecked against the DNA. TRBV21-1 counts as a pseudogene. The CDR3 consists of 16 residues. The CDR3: CASSVEGGPSTDTQYF. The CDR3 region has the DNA TGTGCCAGCAGCGTAGAGGGCGGGCCTAGCACAGATACGCAGTATTTT.

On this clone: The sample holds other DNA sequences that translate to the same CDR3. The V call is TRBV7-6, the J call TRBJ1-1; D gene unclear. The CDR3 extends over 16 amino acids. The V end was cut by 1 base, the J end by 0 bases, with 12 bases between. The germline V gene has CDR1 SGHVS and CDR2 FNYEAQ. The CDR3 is CASSLGPRVLNTEAFF. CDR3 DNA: TGTGCCAGCAGCTTAGGACCCCGGGTCTTGAACACTGAAGCTTTCTTT.

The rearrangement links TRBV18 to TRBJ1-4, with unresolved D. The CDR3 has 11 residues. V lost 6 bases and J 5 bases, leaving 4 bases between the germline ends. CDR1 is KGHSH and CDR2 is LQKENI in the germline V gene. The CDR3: CASSLNEKLFF. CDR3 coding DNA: TGTGCCAGCTCGCTAAATGAAAAACTGTTTTTT. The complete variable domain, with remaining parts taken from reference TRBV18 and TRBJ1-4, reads NAGVMQNPRHLVRRRGQEARLRCSPMKGHSHVYWYRQLPEEGLKFMVYLQKENIIDESGMPKERFSAEFPKEGPSILRIQQVVRGDSAAYFCASSLNEKLFFGSGTQLSVL.

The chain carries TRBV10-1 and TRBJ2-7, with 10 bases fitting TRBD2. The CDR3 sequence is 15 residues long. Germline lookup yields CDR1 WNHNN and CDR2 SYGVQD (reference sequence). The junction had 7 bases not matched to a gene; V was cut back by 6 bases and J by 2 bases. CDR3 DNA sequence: TGCGCCAGCAGCTTTAGCGGGAGGCCCCCCTACGAGCAGTACTTC. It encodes CASSFSGRPPYEQYF.